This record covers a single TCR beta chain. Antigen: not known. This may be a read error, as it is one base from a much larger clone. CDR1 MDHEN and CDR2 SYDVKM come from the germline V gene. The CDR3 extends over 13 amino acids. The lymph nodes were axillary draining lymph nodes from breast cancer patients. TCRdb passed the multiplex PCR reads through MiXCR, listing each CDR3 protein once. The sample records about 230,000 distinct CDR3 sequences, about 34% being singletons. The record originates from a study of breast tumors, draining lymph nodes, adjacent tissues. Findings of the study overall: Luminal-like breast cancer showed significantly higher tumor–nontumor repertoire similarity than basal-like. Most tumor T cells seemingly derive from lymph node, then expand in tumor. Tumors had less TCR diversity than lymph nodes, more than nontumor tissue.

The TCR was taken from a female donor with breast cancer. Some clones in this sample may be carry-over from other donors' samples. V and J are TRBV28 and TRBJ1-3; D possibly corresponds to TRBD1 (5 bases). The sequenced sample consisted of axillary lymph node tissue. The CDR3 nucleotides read TGTGCCAGCAGTTCAGGGATCCTAAACACCTTATATTTT. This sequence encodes CASSSGILNTLYF.